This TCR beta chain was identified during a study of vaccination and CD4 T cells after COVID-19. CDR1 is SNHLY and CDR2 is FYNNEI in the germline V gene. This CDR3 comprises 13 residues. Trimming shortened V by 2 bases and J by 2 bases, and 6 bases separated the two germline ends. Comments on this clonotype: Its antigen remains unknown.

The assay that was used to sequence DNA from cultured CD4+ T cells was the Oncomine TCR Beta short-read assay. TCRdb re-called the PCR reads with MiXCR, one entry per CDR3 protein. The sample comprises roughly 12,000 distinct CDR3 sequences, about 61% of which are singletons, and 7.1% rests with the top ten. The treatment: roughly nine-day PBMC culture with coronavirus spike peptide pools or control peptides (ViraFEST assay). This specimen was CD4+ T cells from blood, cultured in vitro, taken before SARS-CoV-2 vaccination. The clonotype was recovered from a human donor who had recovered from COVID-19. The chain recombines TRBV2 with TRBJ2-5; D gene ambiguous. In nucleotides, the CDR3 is TGTGCCAGCAGTGAAAGTCAGCAAGAGACCCAGTACTTC. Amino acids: CASSESQQETQYF.